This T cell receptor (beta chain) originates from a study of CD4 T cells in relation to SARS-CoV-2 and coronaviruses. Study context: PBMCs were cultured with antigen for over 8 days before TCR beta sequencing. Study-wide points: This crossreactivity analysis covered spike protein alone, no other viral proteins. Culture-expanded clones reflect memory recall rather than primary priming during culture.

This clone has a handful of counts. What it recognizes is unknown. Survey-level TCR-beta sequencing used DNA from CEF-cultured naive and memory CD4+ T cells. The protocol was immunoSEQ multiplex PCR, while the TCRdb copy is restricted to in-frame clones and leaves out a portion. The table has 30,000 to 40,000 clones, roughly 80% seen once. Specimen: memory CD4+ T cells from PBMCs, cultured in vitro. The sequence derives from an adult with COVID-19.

The CDR3 DNA reads as TGTGCCAGTAGTATCCAGGGTGGGTCTGAGACCCAGTACTTC. Encoded protein: CASSIQGGSETQYF. The V gene is TRBV19, the J gene TRBJ2-5; D is perhaps TRBD1 (5 bases). The germline V gene encodes CDR1 LNHDA and CDR2 SQIVND (reference sequence). This CDR3 has 14 amino acids. Trimming removed 3 bases at V and 5 bases at J, with 13 bases between.